These 31 T cell receptor beta chains were sequenced from one sample in a study of CD4+ T cells in melanoma. TCRdb's table, derived via immunoSEQ multiplex PCR, lists solely in-frame clones and lacks some. The profile shows about 140,000 clones, 85% to 95% of them singletons. Every receptor here comes from a human donor with melanoma.

This clone came up a few times. V gene TRBV2 combines with J gene TRBJ1-1; TRBD1 agrees at 10 bases. This CDR3 comprises 15 residues. Looked up from germline, CDR1 is SNHLY and CDR2 is FYNNEI. With 7 bases clipped from V and 5 bases from J, the junction kept 10 bases outside the gene matches. The CDR3 DNA reads as TGTGCCAGCAACTCTCAAGGGACAGGGGTTACTGAAGCTTTCTTT. Translating it yields CASNSQGTGVTEAFF. The full variable domain, its missing parts supplied by reference TRBV2 and TRBJ1-1, is EPEVTQTPSHQVTQMGQEVILRCVPISNHLYFYWYRQILGQKVEFLVSFYNNEISEKSEIFDDQFSVERPDGSNFTLKIRSTKLEDSAMYFCASNSQGTGVTEAFFGQGTRLTVV.

The chain is built from TRBV5-1 and TRBJ2-3, with TRBD2 as a possible D gene (7 bases). The CDR3 is 16 residues long. Between the trimmed V and J ends, which lost 0 bases and 3 bases, there was a span of 14 bases. The germline CDR1 and CDR2 sequences are SGHRS and YFSETQ. The CDR3 loop is CASSLAKGGGTDTQYF. CDR3 DNA: TGCGCCAGCAGCTTGGCCAAAGGGGGAGGGACAGATACGCAGTATTTT.

The CDR3 protein is CASSLRGPTTQQYF. The CDR3 DNA reads as TGTGCCAGCAGCCTGCGGGGGCCTACTACCCAGCAGTACTTC. V usage is TRBV5-4 and J usage is TRBJ2-7, with D possibly being TRBD2 (7 bases). This CDR3 contains 14 residues. V gave up 4 bases and J gave up 8 bases, with 19 bases separating them. Per germline, CDR1 SGHNT and CDR2 YYREEE (reference sequence).

The chain combines TRBV2 with TRBJ2-3, with D maybe TRBD1 (6 bases). Germline V lookup: CDR1 SNHLY, CDR2 FYNNEI. The CDR3 loop spans 15 amino acids. V lost 5 bases and J lost 3, with 15 bases in between. CDR3: CASSRVGQRTDTQYF. The DNA for the CDR3 is TGTGCCAGCAGTAGGGTCGGACAGAGAACAGATACGCAGTATTTT.

The chain has TRBV10-2 and TRBJ2-2, with D perhaps TRBD1 or TRBD2 (5 bases each). The V gene's germline CDR1 is WSHSY and CDR2 SAAADI. The CDR3 extends over 15 amino acids. Trimming took 10 bases from V and 1 from J, leaving 16 bases between them. The CDR3 here is CATTPGTENTGELFF. Here the CDR3 DNA reads TGCGCCACCACCCCTGGGACGGAGAACACCGGGGAGCTGTTTTTT.

The chain has TRBV6-5 and TRBJ2-4, with D hard to call. The V end was cut by 0 bases, the J end by 3 bases, with 3 bases between. The CDR3 totals 13 residues. From germline, CDR1 is MNHEY and CDR2 SVGAGI. CDR3 nucleotide sequence: TGTGCCAGCAGTTACTCTGGCAAAAACATTCAGTACTTC. As protein: CASSYSGKNIQYF.

The rearrangement joins TRBV7-2 to TRBJ1-1; D possibly corresponds to TRBD1 (5 bases). The CDR3 consists of 14 residues. Germline V CDR1 and CDR2: SGHTA, FQGNSA. Trimming left V 8 bases short and J 6 bases short, with 19 bases between. The CDR3 is CASSLRGLVSEAFF. CDR3 DNA sequence: TGTGCCAGCTCTTTGAGGGGTCTCGTATCTGAAGCTTTCTTT.

V is TRBV5-1 and J is TRBJ1-4, with TRBD1 as a possible D gene (5 bases). V lost 4 bases, J lost 4 bases, and 11 bases lay in between. Germline CDR1 is SGHRS and CDR2 is YFSETQ. CDR3 length equals 14 residues. This CDR3 is CASSKGRSNEKLFF. DNA for the CDR3: TGCGCCAGCAGCAAGGGACGGAGTAATGAAAAACTGTTTTTT.

V and J are TRBV7-6 and TRBJ1-5; D uncertain. The length of the CDR3 is 14 residues. The V gene lost 5 bases and the J gene lost 6 bases, with 14 bases spanning the gap. CDR1 is SGHVS and CDR2 is FNYEAQ in the germline V gene. The DNA of the CDR3 is TGTGCCAGCAGCCCAAGGGAGGGAACTCAGCCCCAGCATTTT. Translation: CASSPREGTQPQHF. Drawing the rest from reference TRBV7-6 and TRBJ1-5, the complete variable domain is GAGVSQSPRYKVTKRGQDVALRCDPISGHVSLYWYRQALGQGPEFLTYFNYEAQQDKSGLPNDRFSAERPEGSISTLTIQRTEQRDSAMYRCASSPREGTQPQHFGDGTRLSIL.

This clone has only one observation. The rearrangement joins TRBV5-1 to TRBJ1-6; D remains unclear. Germline V gives CDR1 SGHRS, CDR2 YFSETQ. The CDR3 length is 12 residues. V was cut by 1 base and J by 7 bases, with 3 bases left in between. CDR3 bases: TGCGCCAGCAGCTTGAGCAATTCACCCCTCCACTTT. This translates into CASSLSNSPLHF.

The genes are TRBV6-5 and TRBJ1-2; D ambiguous. The V and J ends lost 6 bases and 3 bases respectively, with 17 bases between them. The CDR3 runs 15 residues. Germline V gives CDR1 MNHEY, CDR2 SVGAGI. In DNA form, the CDR3 reads TGTGCCAGCAGCCTCGATGCTGGTCGTTACTATGGCTACACCTTC. Its translation: CASSLDAGRYYGYTF.

The rearrangement uses TRBV6-1 and TRBJ2-2; D remains unclear. Germline V gene sequence: CDR1 MNHNS, CDR2 SASEGT. The V end was cut by 4 bases, the J end by 0 bases, with 12 bases between. This CDR3 has 16 amino acids. This chain's CDR3 is CASSGRASANTGELFF. The CDR3 region has the DNA TGTGCCAGCAGTGGCCGGGCGAGCGCGAACACCGGGGAGCTGTTTTTT.

This chain joins TRBV5-1 and TRBJ1-2, with TRBD1 matching over 8 bases. Germline CDR1 and CDR2: SGHRS and YFSETQ. Unmatched junction bases numbered 4, after V lost 4 bases and J lost 8 bases. The CDR3 totals 12 residues. CDR3 DNA sequence: TGCGCCAGCAGCGAAGGACAGGGAGGCTACACCTTC. Protein product: CASSEGQGGYTF.

The chain combines TRBV6-6 with TRBJ1-2; 8 bases fit TRBD1. The CDR3 has 13 amino acids. With V trimmed by 6 bases and J by 8 bases, 8 bases remained unmatched. Germline V lookup: CDR1 MNHNY, CDR2 SVGAGI (reference sequence). The CDR3 DNA reads TGTGCCAGCAGCCGAGGACAGGGTGACGGCTACACCTTC. Residues: CASSRGQGDGYTF.

The rearrangement joins TRBV7-3 to TRBJ1-5; D call uncertain. CDR1 is SGHTA, CDR2 FQGTGA, per germline. The CDR3 has 13 residues. V lost 5 bases and J lost 7, with 12 bases in between. The CDR3: CASSLARGQPQHF. DNA of the CDR3: TGTGCCAGCAGCCTCGCCCGCGGACAGCCCCAGCATTTT.

The chain combines TRBV5-6 with TRBJ2-5; 7 nucleotides agree with TRBD1. This CDR3 is built from 15 residues. Germline V gene data show CDR1 as SGHDT and CDR2 as YYEEEE. After removal of 4 bases from V and 5 bases from J, the junction contained 11 bases not matched to a gene. Here the CDR3 DNA reads TGTGCCAGCAGCACAACACAGGGGTCCCGTGAGACCCAGTACTTC. Protein: CASSTTQGSRETQYF.

V is TRBV5-1 and J is TRBJ2-1; D uncertain. CDR1 and CDR2 from the germline V gene are SGHRS and YFSETQ. The CDR3 contains 15 residues. Trimming took off 3 bases at V and 6 bases at J, with 16 bases between the two ends. The CDR3 nucleotides read TGCGCCAGCAGCTCCGGTGGTTCCTTTTCCAATGAGCAGTTCTTC. This sequence encodes CASSSGGSFSNEQFF.

The chain couples TRBV7-2 to TRBJ2-2; tentative D call: TRBD2 (6 bases). V was clipped by 5 bases and J by 6 bases, with 16 bases between them. The germline CDR1 and CDR2 sequences are SGHTA and FQGNSA. This CDR3 is 15 amino acids long. CDR3 in DNA: TGTGCCAGCAGCCCGGTGGGGGGTTCCGCCGGGGAGCTGTTTTTT. As protein: CASSPVGGSAGELFF. The variable domain in full, with the rest retrieved from reference TRBV7-2 and TRBJ2-2, is GAGVSQSPSNKVTEKGKDVELRCDPISGHTALYWYRQSLGQGLEFLIYFQGNSAPDKSGLPSDRFSAERTGGSVSTLTIQRTQQEDSAVYLCASSPVGGSAGELFFGEGSRLTVL.

CDR3 protein: CASSRRADSEKLFF. In nucleotides, the CDR3 is TGTGCCAGCAGCCGACGCGCGGACAGCGAAAAACTGTTTTTT. V gene TRBV27 combines with J gene TRBJ1-4; maybe TRBD1 (6 bases). The CDR3 is 14 amino acids. Looked up from germline, CDR1 is MNHEY and CDR2 is SMNVEV (reference sequence). V dropped 6 bases and J dropped 8 bases, with 16 bases sitting between them.

This chain's CDR3 is CASSPGTGARNQPQHF. CDR3 sequence (DNA): TGTGCCAGCAGTCCCGGGACAGGGGCTCGCAATCAGCCCCAGCATTTT. The chain couples TRBV2 to TRBJ1-5, with 10 bases that match TRBD1. The length of the CDR3 is 16 residues. With 5 bases clipped from V and 2 bases from J, the junction kept 6 bases outside the gene matches. Germline CDR1 and CDR2: SNHLY and FYNNEI.

The chain uses TRBV5-4 and TRBJ1-2; possible D gene TRBD1, 5 bases. Between the trimmed V and J ends, which lost 4 bases and 2 bases, there was a span of 12 bases. CDR1 is SGHNT and CDR2 is YYREEE in the germline V gene (reference sequence). The CDR3 has 14 residues. CDR3 residues: CASSRGGRNYGYTF. The CDR3 DNA reads as TGTGCCAGCAGCCGGGGGGGGAGAAACTATGGCTACACCTTC.

The V call is TRBV6-1, the J call TRBJ1-5; 8 positions match TRBD1. This CDR3 comprises 13 residues. Germline V lookup: CDR1 MNHNS, CDR2 SASEGT. The V and J ends lost 7 bases and 4 bases, in that order; junction bases with no gene match: 3. The CDR3 DNA follows: TGTGCCAGCATCGACAGGGGAAATCAGCCCCAGCATTTT. It translates to CASIDRGNQPQHF.

This clone was recorded only once. V gene TRBV11-2 combines with J gene TRBJ1-1; TRBD1 might be the D (5 bases). CDR3 length equals 15 residues. Germline V gene sequence: CDR1 SGHAT, CDR2 FQNNGV. Deletions cut 3 bases from V and 2 bases from J, with 13 bases between. In DNA, the CDR3 is TGTGCCAGCAGCTTCAGGGTAGGTCCCAACACTGAAGCTTTCTTT. The encoded protein is CASSFRVGPNTEAFF.

The J gene is TRBJ2-5, the V gene TRBV5-1; TRBD1 aligns across 9 bases. Germline-derived CDR1 and CDR2 are SGHRS and YFSETQ. This CDR3 has 16 amino acids. The V and J ends lost 4 bases and 2 bases, in that order; junction bases with no gene match: 9. Here the CDR3 DNA reads TGCGCCAGCAGCGAAACAGGGGGCGGACTTCAAGAGACCCAGTACTTC. Protein product: CASSETGGGLQETQYF.

V gene TRBV18 combines with J gene TRBJ2-5; TRBD2 matches 8 bases. V shed 8 bases, J shed 5 bases, and the junction held 16 bases outside the gene matches. In germline, CDR1 is KGHSH, CDR2 LQKENI. The CDR3 spans 16 residues. Written as DNA, the CDR3 is TGTGCCAGCGGCCCCTCGATTGCGGGGGGTAAGGAGACCCAGTACTTC. Protein product: CASGPSIAGGKETQYF.

This chain links TRBV18 with TRBJ2-1; tentatively, D is TRBD2 (6 bases). The germline V and J ends were trimmed by 0 bases and 9 bases, with 15 bases remaining between them. Germline CDR1 reads KGHSH; CDR2 reads LQKENI. There are 15 residues in the CDR3. The CDR3 nucleotides are TGTGCCAGCTCACCACCGGACTACCGGGGCGGTGAGCAGTTCTTC. Translation: CASSPPDYRGGEQFF. The variable domain in full, completed from reference TRBV18 and TRBJ2-1, reads NAGVMQNPRHLVRRRGQEARLRCSPMKGHSHVYWYRQLPEEGLKFMVYLQKENIIDESGMPKERFSAEFPKEGPSILRIQQVVRGDSAAYFCASSPPDYRGGEQFFGPGTRLTVL.

This clone was detected only a few times. V is TRBV6-5 and J is TRBJ2-5, with a tentative D call TRBD2 (5 bases). Trimming stripped 4 bases from V and 5 bases from J, with 11 bases between. Germline CDR1 is MNHEY and CDR2 is SVGAGI. The CDR3 totals 13 residues. The CDR3 region is CASSSPGIETQYF. The CDR3 coding sequence is TGTGCCAGCAGTTCCCCGGGGATCGAGACCCAGTACTTC.

The J gene is TRBJ2-7, the V gene TRBV18; 12 bases match TRBD1. The CDR3 extends over 13 amino acids. After removal of 5 bases from V and 6 bases from J, the junction contained 2 bases not matched to a gene. Germline assignment: CDR1 KGHSH and CDR2 LQKENI. The CDR3 sequence: CASSSGQGAEQYF. CDR3 sequence (DNA): TGTGCCAGCTCATCGGGACAGGGGGCCGAGCAGTACTTC.

The rearrangement uses TRBV5-1 and TRBJ2-3; 7 bases line up with TRBD2. The germline V gene encodes CDR1 SGHRS and CDR2 YFSETQ. The CDR3 covers 17 residues. The V and J ends lost 4 bases and 8 bases, in that order; junction bases with no gene match: 19. CDR3 in DNA: TGCGCCAGCAGCGGGGGACCGGGACTATCACTAAGGGCTACGCAGTATTTT. This sequence encodes CASSGGPGLSLRATQYF.

The rearrangement joins TRBV5-4 to TRBJ1-2; D unclear. Germline CDR1 reads SGHNT; CDR2 reads YYREEE (reference sequence). CDR3 length: 15 amino acids. Trimming took 7 bases from V and 0 from J, leaving 16 bases between them. CDR3 nucleotide sequence: TGTGCCAGCCGTGAAAGCAGCGGGACTAACTATGGCTACACCTTC. It translates to CASRESSGTNYGYTF.

The sample holds one count of this clone. J is TRBJ2-5 and V is TRBV18; TRBD1 might be the D (5 bases). The ends were cut back, 4 bases at V and 5 bases at J, with 17 bases in the middle. Per germline, CDR1 KGHSH and CDR2 LQKENI. This CDR3 has 15 residues. The CDR3, as DNA: TGTGCCAGCTCACGATTCGACAGTTCTGCGGAGACCCAGTACTTC. Amino acid sequence: CASSRFDSSAETQYF.